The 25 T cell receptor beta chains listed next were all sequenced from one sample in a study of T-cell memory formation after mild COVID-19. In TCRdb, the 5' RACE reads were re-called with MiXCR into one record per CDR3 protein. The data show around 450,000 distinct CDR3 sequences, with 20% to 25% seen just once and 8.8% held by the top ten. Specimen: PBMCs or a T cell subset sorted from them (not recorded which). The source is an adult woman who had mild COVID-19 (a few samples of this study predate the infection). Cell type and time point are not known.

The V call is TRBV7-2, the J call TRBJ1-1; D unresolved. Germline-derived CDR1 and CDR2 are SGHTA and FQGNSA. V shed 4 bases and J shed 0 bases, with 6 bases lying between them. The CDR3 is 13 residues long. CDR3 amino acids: CASSSKLNTEAFF. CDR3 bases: TGTGCCAGCAGCTCCAAACTGAACACTGAAGCTTTCTTT.

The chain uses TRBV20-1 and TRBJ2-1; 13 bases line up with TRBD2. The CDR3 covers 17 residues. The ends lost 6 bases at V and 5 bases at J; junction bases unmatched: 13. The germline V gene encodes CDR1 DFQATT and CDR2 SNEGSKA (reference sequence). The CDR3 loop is CSALPGLAGWGDNEQFF. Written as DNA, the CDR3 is TGCAGTGCCCTCCCGGGACTAGCGGGGTGGGGCGACAATGAGCAGTTCTTC.

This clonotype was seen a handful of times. The CDR3 nucleotides read TGTGCCACCAGTGACCGGACTAGCGGGGGATTTGAGCAGTTCTTC. This gives the protein CATSDRTSGGFEQFF. The chain recombines TRBV24-1 with TRBJ2-1; 13 bases line up with TRBD2. The CDR3 contains 15 residues. Trimming cost V 4 bases and J 9 bases; bases outside gene matches: 5. Germline V gives CDR1 KGHDR, CDR2 SFDVKD.

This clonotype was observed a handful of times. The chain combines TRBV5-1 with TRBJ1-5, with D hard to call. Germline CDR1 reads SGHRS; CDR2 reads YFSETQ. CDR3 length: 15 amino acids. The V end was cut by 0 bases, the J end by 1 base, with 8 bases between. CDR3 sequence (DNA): TGCGCCAGCAGCTTGGCTGTGGGGAGCAATCAGCCCCAGCATTTT. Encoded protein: CASSLAVGSNQPQHF.

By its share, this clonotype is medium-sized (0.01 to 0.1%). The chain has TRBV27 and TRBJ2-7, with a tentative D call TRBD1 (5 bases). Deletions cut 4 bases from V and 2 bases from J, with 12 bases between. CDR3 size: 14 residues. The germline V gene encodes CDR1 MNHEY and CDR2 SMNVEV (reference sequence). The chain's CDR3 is CASSWAGPTYEQYF. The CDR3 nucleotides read TGTGCCAGCAGTTGGGCAGGGCCCACCTACGAGCAGTACTTC.

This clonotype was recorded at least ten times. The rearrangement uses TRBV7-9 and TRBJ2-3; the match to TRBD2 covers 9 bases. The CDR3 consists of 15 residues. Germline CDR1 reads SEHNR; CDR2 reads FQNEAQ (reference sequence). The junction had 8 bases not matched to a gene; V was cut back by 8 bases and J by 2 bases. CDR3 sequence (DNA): TGTGCCAGCGGACCTATAGCGGGAGTCACAGATACGCAGTATTTT. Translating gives CASGPIAGVTDTQYF.

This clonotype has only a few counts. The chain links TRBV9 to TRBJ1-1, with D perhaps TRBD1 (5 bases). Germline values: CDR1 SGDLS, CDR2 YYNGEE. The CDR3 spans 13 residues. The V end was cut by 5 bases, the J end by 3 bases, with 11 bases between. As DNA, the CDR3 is TGTGCCAGCAGTTGGGGGGGTGACACTGAAGCTTTCTTT. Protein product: CASSWGGDTEAFF. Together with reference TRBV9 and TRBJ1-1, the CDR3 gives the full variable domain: DSGVTQTPKHLITATGQRVTLRCSPRSGDLSVYWYQQSLDQGLQFLIQYYNGEERAKGNILERFSAQQFPDLHSELNLSSLELGDSALYFCASSWGGDTEAFFGQGTRLTVV.

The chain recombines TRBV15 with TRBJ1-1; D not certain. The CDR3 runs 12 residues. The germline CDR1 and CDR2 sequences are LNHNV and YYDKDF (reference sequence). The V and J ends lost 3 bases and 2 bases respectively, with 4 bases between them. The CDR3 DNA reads TGTGCCACCAGCAGCCTAAACACTGAAGCTTTCTTT. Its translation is CATSSLNTEAFF.

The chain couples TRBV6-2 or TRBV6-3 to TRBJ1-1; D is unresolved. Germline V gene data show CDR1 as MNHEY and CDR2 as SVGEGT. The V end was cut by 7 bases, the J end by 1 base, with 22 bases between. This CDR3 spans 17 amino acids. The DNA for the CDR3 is TGTGCCAGCATGGCGTTCAGGTTAAGAGCCCCGAACACTGAAGCTTTCTTT. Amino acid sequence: CASMAFRLRAPNTEAFF.

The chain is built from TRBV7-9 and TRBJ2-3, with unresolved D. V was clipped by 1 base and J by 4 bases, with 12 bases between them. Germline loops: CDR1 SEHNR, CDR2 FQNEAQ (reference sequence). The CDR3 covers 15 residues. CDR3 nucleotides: TGTGCCAGCAGCTTAGAAAGGAGCGTGGCAGATACGCAGTATTTT. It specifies CASSLERSVADTQYF.

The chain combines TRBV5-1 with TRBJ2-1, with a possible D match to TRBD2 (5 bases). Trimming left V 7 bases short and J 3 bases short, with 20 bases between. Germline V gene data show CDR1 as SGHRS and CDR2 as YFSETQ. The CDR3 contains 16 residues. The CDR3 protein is CASGLASAASYNEQFF. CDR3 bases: TGCGCCAGCGGACTTGCCTCGGCAGCTAGCTACAATGAGCAGTTCTTC.

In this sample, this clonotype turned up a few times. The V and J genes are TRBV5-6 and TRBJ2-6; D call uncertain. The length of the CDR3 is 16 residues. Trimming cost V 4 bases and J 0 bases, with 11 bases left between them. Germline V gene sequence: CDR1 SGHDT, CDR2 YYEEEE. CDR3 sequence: CASSHYPFSGANVLTF. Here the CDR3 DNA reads TGTGCCAGCAGCCACTACCCCTTCTCTGGGGCCAACGTCCTGACTTTC.

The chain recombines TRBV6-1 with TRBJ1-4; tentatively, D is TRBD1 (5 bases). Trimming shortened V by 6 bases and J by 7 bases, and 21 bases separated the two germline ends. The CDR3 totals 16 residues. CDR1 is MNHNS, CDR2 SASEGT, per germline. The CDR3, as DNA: TGTGCCAGCAGGAAGGGGACCGCCGCCCGGGGTGAAAAACTGTTTTTT. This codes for CASRKGTAARGEKLFF.

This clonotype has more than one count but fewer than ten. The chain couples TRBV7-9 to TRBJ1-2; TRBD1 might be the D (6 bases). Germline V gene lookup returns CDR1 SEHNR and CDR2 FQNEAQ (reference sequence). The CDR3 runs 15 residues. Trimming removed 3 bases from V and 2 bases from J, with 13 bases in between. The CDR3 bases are TGTGCCAGCAGCTTCAATTCAGGGGCCAACTATGGCTACACCTTC. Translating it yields CASSFNSGANYGYTF.

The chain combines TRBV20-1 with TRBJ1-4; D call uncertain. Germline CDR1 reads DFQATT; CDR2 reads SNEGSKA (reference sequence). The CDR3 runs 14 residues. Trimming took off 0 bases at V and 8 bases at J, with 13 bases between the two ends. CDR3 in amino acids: CSARERPVGEKLFF. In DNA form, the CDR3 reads TGCAGTGCTAGAGAACGGCCGGTGGGCGAAAAACTGTTTTTT.

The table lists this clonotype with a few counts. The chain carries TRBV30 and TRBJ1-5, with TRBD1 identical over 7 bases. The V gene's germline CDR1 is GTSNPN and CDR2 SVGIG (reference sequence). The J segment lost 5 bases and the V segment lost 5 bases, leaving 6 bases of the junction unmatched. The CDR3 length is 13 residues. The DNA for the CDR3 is TGTGCCTGGGGAGGCAGGGGGTATCAGCCCCAGCATTTT. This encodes CAWGGRGYQPQHF.

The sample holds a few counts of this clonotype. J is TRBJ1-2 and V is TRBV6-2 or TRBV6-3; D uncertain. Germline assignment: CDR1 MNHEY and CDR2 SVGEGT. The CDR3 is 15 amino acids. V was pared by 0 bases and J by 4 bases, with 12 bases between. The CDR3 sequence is CASSYSILGGYGYTF. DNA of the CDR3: TGTGCCAGCAGTTACTCGATTCTGGGTGGCTATGGCTACACCTTC.

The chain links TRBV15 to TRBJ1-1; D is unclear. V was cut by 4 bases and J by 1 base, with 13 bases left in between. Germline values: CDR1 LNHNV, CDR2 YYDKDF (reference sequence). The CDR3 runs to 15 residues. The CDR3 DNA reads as TGTGCCACCAGCACTTCGCGCAGGTCGAACACTGAAGCTTTCTTT. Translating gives CATSTSRRSNTEAFF.

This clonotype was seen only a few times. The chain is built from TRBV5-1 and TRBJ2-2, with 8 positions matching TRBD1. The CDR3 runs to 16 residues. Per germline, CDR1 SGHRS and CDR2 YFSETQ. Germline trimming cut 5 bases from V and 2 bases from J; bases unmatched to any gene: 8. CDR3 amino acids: CASRPDRGINTGELFF. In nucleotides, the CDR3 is TGCGCCAGCAGACCCGACAGGGGCATAAACACCGGGGAGCTGTTTTTT.

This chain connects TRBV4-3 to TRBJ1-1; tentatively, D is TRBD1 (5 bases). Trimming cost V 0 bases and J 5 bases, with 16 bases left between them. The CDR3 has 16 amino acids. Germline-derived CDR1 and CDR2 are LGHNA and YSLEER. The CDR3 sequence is CASSQDFERGGTEAFF. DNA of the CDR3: TGCGCCAGCAGCCAAGATTTCGAAAGGGGCGGGACTGAAGCTTTCTTT.

CDR3 sequence (DNA): TGTGCCACCAGTGGTGAGAGCTCCTACAATGAGCAGTTCTTC. Its translation is CATSGESSYNEQFF. V is TRBV24-1 and J is TRBJ2-1, with D unclear. The V gene's germline CDR1 is KGHDR and CDR2 SFDVKD. The V and J ends lost 5 bases and 0 bases respectively, with 7 bases between them. This CDR3 contains 14 residues.

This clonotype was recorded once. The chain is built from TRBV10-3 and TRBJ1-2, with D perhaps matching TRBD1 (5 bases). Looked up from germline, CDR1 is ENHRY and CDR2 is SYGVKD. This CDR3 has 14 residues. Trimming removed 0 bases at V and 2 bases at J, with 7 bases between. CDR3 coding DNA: TGTGCCATCAGTGAGTCGGGGCGGAACTATGGCTACACCTTC. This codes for CAISESGRNYGYTF.

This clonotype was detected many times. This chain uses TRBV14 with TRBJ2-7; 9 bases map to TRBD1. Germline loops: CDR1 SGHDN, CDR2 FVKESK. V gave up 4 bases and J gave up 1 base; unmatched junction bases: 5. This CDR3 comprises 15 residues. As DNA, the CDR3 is TGTGCCAGCAGCCGAAGGACAGGGGTATCCTACGAGCAGTACTTC. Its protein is CASSRRTGVSYEQYF.

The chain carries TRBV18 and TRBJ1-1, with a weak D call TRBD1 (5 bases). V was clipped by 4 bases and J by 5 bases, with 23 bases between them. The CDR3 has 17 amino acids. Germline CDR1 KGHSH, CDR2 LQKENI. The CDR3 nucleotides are TGTGCCAGCTCACTACAGATGGCCCCCGGGGCGGAAACTGAAGCTTTCTTT. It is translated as CASSLQMAPGAETEAFF.

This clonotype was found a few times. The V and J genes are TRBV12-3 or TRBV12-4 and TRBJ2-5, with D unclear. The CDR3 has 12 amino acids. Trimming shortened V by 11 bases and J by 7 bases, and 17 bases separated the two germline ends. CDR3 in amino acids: CASGRMRGTQYF. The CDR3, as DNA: TGTGCCTCCGGCCGGATGCGTGGGACCCAGTACTTC.